This T cell receptor beta chain comes out of a study of blood T cell repertoires in COVID-19. About the research overall: The samples span acute and convalescent COVID-19 from the United States, Italy and Spain. T cells, B-cell-depleted T cells, or PBMCs supplied cDNA or gDNA.

Profiling relied on immunoSEQ multiplex PCR, and the TCRdb table lists in-frame clones only, not all of them. Of some 120,000 clones in the sample, about 74% are singletons; the top ten hold roughly 5.5%. Looked up from germline, CDR1 is ENHRY and CDR2 is SYGVKD. The CDR3 is 13 amino acids. V was trimmed by 7 bases and J by 1 base, leaving 10 bases between them. Sequenced input: peripheral blood. The receptor was derived from a man aged 55 to 70 with acute or convalescent COVID-19. This chain joins TRBV10-3 and TRBJ1-1; tentative D call: TRBD1 (6 bases). This chain's CDR3 is CAINPGANTEAFF. Written as DNA, the CDR3 is TGTGCCATCAATCCAGGGGCGAACACTGAAGCTTTCTTT.